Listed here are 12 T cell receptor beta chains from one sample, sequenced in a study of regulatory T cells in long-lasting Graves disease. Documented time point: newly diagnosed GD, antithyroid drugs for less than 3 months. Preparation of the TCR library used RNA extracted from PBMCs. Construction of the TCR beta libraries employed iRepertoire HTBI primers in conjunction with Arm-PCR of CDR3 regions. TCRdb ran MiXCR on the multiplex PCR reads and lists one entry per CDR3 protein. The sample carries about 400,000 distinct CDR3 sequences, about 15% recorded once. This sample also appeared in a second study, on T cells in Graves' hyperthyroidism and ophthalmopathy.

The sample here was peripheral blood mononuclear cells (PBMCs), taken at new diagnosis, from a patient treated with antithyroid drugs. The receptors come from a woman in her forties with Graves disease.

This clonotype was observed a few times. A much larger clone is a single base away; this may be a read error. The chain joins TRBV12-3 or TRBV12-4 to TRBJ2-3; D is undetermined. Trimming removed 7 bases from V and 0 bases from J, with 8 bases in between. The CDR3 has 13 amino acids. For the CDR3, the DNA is TGTGCCAGCAACCGAGACAGCACAGATACGCAGTATTTT. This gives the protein CASNRDSTDTQYF.

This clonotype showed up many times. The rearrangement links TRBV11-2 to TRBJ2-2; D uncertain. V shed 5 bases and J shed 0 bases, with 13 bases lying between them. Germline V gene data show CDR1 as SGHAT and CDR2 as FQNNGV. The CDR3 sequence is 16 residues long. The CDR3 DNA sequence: TGTGCCAGCAGCCAGACCTGGATCACGAACACCGGGGAGCTGTTTTTT. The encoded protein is CASSQTWITNTGELFF.

The CDR3 sequence is CASSAETSGTGDEQFF. The CDR3 DNA sequence: TGTGCCAGCAGTGCCGAGACTAGCGGGACGGGTGATGAGCAGTTCTTC. V gene TRBV27 combines with J gene TRBJ2-1; TRBD2 matches at 11 bases. Germline lookup yields CDR1 MNHEY and CDR2 SMNVEV (reference sequence). V was pared by 5 bases and J by 8 bases, with 11 bases of the junction left unmatched. The CDR3 length is 16 residues.

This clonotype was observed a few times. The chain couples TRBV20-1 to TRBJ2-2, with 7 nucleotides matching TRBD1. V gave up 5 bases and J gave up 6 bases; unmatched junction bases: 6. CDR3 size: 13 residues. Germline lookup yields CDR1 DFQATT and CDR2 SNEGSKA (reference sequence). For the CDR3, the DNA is TGCAGTGCTGGGACAGCTGGAGCCGGGGAGCTGTTTTTT. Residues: CSAGTAGAGELFF.

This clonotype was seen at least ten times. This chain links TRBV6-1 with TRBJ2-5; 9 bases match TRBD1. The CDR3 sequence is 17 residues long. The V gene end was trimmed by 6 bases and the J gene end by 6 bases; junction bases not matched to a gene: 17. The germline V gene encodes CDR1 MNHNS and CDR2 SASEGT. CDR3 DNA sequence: TGTGCCAGCAGCGACCCCTCGTACAGGGGGCCTCTAAAGACCCAGTACTTC. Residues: CASSDPSYRGPLKTQYF.

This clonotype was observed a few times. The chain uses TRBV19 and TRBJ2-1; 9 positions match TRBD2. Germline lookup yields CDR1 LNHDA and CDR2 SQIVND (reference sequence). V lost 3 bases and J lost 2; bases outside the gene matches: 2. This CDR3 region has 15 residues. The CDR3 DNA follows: TGTGCCAGTAGTATGTGGACTAGCGCCTACAATGAGCAGTTCTTC. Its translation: CASSMWTSAYNEQFF.

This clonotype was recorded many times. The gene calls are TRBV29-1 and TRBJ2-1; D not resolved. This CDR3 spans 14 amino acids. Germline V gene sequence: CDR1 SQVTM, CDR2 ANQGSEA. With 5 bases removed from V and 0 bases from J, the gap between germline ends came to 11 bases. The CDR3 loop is CSVLGRSSYNEQFF. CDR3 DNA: TGCAGCGTTCTAGGACGGAGCTCCTACAATGAGCAGTTCTTC.

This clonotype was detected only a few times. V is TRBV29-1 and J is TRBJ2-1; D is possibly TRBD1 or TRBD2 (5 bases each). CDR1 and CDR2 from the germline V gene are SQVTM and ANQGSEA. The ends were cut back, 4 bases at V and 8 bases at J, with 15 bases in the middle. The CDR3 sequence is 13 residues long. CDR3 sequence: CSVGGQGRYEQFF. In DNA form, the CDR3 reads TGCAGCGTTGGCGGGCAGGGAAGGTATGAGCAGTTCTTC.

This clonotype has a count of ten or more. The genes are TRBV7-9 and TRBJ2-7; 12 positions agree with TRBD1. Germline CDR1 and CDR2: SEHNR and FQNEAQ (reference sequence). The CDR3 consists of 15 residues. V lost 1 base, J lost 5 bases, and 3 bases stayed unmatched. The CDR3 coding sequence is TGTGCCAGCAGCTTAGACCGGGACAGGGGGCACGAGCAGTACTTC. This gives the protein CASSLDRDRGHEQYF.

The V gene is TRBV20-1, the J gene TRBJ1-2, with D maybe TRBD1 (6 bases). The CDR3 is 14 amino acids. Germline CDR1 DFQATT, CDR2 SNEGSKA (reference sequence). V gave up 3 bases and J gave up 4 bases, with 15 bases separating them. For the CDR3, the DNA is TGCAGTGCTAGTCCGGGGGCAGTGAGCTATGGCTACACCTTC. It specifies CSASPGAVSYGYTF.

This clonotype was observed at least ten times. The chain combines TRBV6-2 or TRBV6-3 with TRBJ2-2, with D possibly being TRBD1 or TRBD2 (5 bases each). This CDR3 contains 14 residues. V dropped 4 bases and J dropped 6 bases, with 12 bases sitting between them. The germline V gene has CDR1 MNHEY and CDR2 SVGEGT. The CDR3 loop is CASSSLRESGELFF. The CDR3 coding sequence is TGTGCCAGCAGTTCGCTCAGGGAGTCCGGGGAGCTGTTTTTT.

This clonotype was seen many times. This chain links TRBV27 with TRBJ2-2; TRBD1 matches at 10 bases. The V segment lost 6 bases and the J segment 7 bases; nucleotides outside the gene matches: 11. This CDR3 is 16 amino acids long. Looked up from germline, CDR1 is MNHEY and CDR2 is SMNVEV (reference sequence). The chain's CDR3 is CASSSSSTGGGGELFF. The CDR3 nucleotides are TGTGCCAGCAGCTCCAGTTCGACAGGGGGCGGCGGGGAGCTGTTTTTT.